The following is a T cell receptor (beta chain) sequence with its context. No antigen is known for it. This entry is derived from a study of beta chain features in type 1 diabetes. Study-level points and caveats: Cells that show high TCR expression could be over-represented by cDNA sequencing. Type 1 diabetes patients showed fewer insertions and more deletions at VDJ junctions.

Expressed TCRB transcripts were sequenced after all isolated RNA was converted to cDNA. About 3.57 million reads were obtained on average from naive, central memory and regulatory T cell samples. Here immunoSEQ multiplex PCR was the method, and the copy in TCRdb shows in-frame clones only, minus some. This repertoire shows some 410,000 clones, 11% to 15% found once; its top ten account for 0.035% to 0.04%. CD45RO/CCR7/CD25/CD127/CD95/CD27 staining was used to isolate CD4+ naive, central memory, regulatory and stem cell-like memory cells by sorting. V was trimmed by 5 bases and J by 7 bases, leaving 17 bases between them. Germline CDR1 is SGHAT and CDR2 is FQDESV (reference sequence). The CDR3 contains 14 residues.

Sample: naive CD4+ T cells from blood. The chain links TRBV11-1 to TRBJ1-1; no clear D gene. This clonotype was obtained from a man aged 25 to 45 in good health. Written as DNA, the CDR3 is TGTGCCAGCAGCGTGGACGAAAGTCTTCATGAAGCTTTCTTT. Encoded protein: CASSVDESLHEAFF.